This T cell receptor (beta chain) was identified in a study of OX40 agonist ivuxolimab in advanced cancers. Study in general: Ivuxolimab, which patients received intravenously every 2 weeks, was dosed at 0.01 to 10 mg/kg. Study-level findings and limits: Averaged across samples, CD8+ T cells carried more expanded clones than CD4+ did. The study found among the lowest clonal expansion in partial responders at 0.1-3.0 mg/kg. Low normalized T-cell clonal expansion was also seen in some nonresponders.

Sequencing used immunoSEQ multiplex PCR; TCRdb keeps in-frame clones, though not all of them. The sample has over 60,000 clones, around nine tenths seen once. As regards this clone: Antigen specificity is unknown.

The germline V gene has CDR1 MNHNS and CDR2 SASEGT. The V end was cut by 0 bases, the J end by 1 base, with 10 bases between. The CDR3 covers 15 residues. This chain uses TRBV6-1 with TRBJ2-7; D may correspond to TRBD1 or TRBD2 (5 bases each). Here the sequenced sample was CD4+ or CD8+ T cells sorted from blood, taken in a trial of the OX40 agonist ivuxolimab. This TCR was recovered from an adult with an advanced solid tumor such as melanoma, head and neck, liver or kidney cancer. This chain's CDR3 is CASSEAWDGSYEQYF. Written as DNA, the CDR3 is TGTGCCAGCAGTGAAGCCTGGGACGGGTCCTACGAGCAGTACTTC.